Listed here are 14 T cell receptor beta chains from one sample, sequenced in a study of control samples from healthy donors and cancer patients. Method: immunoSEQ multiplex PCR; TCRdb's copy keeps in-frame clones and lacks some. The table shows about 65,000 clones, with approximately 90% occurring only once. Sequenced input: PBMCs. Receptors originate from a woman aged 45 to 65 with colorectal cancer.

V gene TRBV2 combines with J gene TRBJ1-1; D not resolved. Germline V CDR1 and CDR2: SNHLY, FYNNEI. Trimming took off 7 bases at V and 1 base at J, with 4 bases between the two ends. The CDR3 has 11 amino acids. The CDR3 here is CASTGNTEAFF. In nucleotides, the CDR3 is TGTGCCAGCACGGGGAACACTGAAGCTTTCTTT.

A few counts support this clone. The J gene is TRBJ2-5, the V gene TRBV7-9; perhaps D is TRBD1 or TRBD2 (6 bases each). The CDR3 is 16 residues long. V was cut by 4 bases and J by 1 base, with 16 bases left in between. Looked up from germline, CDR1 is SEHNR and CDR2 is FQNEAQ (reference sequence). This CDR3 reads CASSYDAGHSQETQYF. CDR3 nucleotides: TGTGCCAGCAGCTATGACGCGGGACACTCCCAAGAGACCCAGTACTTC.

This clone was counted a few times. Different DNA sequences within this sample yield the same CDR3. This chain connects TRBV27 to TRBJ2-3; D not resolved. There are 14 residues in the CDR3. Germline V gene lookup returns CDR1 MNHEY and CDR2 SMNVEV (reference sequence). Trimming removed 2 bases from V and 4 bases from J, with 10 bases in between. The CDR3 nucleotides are TGTGCCAGCAGTTTAAACCCGCGCCCAGATACGCAGTATTTT. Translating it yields CASSLNPRPDTQYF.

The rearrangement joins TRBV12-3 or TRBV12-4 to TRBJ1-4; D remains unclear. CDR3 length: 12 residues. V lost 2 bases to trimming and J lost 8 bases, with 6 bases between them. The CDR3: CASSLSREKLFF. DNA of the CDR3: TGTGCCAGCAGTTTAAGTCGGGAAAAACTGTTTTTT.

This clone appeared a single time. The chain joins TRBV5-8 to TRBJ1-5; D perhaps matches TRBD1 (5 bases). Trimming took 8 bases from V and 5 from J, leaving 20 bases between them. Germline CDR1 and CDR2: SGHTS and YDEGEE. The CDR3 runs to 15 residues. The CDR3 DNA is TGTGCCAGTAGGGACCTCGGGGCCGTCGATCAGCCCCAGCATTTT. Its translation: CASRDLGAVDQPQHF.

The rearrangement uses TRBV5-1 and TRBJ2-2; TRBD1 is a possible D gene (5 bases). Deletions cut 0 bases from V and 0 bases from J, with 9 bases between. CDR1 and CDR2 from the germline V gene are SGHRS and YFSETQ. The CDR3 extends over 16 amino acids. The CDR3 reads CASSLDGATNTGELFF. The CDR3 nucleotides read TGCGCCAGCAGCTTGGATGGGGCTACGAACACCGGGGAGCTGTTTTTT. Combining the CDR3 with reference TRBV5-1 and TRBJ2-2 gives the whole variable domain KAGVTQTPRYLIKTRGQQVTLSCSPISGHRSVSWYQQTPGQGLQFLFEYFSETQRNKGNFPGRFSGRQFSNSRSEMNVSTLELGDSALYLCASSLDGATNTGELFFGEGSRLTVL.

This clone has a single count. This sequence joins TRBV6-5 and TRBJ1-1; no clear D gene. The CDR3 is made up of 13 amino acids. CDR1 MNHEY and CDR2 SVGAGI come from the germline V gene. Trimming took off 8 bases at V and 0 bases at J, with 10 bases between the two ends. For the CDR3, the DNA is TGTGCCAGCTACCGATACATGAACACTGAAGCTTTCTTT. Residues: CASYRYMNTEAFF.

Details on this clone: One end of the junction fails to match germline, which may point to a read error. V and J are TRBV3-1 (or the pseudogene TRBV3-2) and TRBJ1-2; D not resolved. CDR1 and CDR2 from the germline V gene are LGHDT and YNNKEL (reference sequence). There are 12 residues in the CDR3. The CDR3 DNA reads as TGTGCCAGCAGCCTGAATGACTATGACTACACCTTC. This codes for CASSLNDYDYTF.

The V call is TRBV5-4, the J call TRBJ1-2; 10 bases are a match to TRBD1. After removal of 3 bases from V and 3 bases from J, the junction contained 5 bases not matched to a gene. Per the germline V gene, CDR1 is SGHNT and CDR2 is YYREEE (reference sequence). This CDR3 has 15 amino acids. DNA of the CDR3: TGTGCCAGCAGCTCCCGACAGGGGGCGGACTATGGCTACACCTTC. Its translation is CASSSRQGADYGYTF.

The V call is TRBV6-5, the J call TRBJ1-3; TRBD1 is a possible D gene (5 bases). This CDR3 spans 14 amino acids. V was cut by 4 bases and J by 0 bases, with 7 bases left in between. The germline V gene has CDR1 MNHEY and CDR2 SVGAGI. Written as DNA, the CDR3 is TGTGCCAGCAGTTCCAGGGACTCTGGAAACACCATATATTTT. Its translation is CASSSRDSGNTIYF.

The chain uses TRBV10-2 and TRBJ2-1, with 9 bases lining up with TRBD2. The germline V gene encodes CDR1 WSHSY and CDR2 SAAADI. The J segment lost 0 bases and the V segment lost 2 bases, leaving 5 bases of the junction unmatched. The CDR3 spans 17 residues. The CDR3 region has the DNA TGCGCCAGCAGTGAGATATGGCGGGAGGGCTCCTACAATGAGCAGTTCTTC. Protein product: CASSEIWREGSYNEQFF.

Here the CDR3 DNA reads TGTGCCAGCAGCGGGTGGGGGAGGATCGGGAAGGACGAGCAGTACTTC. This encodes CASSGWGRIGKDEQYF. This chain joins TRBV5-6 and TRBJ2-7; perhaps TRBD2 as D (6 bases). Germline V gene lookup returns CDR1 SGHDT and CDR2 YYEEEE. Deletions cut 4 bases from V and 5 bases from J, with 22 bases between. The CDR3 totals 16 residues.

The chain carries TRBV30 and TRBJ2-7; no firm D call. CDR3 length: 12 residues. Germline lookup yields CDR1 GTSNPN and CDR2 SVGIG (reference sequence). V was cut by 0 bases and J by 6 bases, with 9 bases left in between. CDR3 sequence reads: CAWSVLRFEQYF. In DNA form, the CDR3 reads TGTGCCTGGAGTGTACTCAGGTTCGAGCAGTACTTC.

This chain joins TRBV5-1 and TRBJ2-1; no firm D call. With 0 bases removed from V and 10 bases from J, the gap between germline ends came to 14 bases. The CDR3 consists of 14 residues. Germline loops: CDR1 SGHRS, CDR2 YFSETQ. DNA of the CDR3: TGCGCCAGCAGCTTGGAGAGTGGGGTAGTGGAGCAGTTCTTC. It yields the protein CASSLESGVVEQFF.